Each of the 25 T cell receptor beta chains below was sequenced from the same sample in a study of PD-L1 blockade in urothelial cancer. Generated by immunoSEQ multiplex PCR, the TCRdb table keeps only in-frame clones and is missing some. The table lists roughly 49,000 clones, roughly nine tenths of them singletons. The input for sequencing was PBMCs, taken around atezolizumab (anti-PD-L1) treatment. These receptors all stem from a man in his fifties or sixties with urothelial cancer.

V gene TRBV27 combines with J gene TRBJ2-5; no clear D gene. CDR3 size: 14 residues. In germline, CDR1 is MNHEY, CDR2 SMNVEV (reference sequence). V lost 4 bases and J 0 bases, leaving 9 bases between the germline ends. In nucleotides, the CDR3 is TGTGCCAGCAGTTCCATCAGAAACCAAGAGACCCAGTACTTC. This encodes CASSSIRNQETQYF.

V is TRBV9 and J is TRBJ2-1; D is uncertain. This CDR3 is built from 13 residues. V was pared by 1 base and J by 5 bases, with 7 bases between. CDR1 is SGDLS and CDR2 is YYNGEE in the germline V gene. In DNA form, the CDR3 reads TGTGCCAGCAGCGTACGAGGAGACAATGAGCAGTTCTTC. Its translation: CASSVRGDNEQFF.

This clone was observed a single time. The genes are TRBV19 and TRBJ1-6; D gene uncertain. This CDR3 region has 15 residues. Germline values: CDR1 LNHDA, CDR2 SQIVND (reference sequence). Trimming removed 4 bases from V and 4 bases from J, with 11 bases in between. CDR3 loop: CASSTGGLYNSPLHF. CDR3 nucleotides: TGTGCCAGTAGTACGGGAGGACTTTATAATTCACCCCTCCACTTT.

This clone was recorded only once. This chain joins TRBV19 and TRBJ1-4, with D unresolved. The CDR3 sequence is 15 residues long. Germline V lookup: CDR1 LNHDA, CDR2 SQIVND (reference sequence). The V end lost 2 bases, the J end lost 0 bases, and 7 bases lay between the germline ends. As DNA, the CDR3 is TGTGCCAGTAGTATAAGAGGATCAACTAATGAAAAACTGTTTTTT. Translating gives CASSIRGSTNEKLFF.

The chain joins TRBV5-4 to TRBJ2-5; 7 positions agree with TRBD2. Germline trimming cut 4 bases from V and 5 bases from J; bases unmatched to any gene: 8. The CDR3 loop spans 14 amino acids. In germline, CDR1 is SGHNT, CDR2 YYREEE (reference sequence). This CDR3 is CASSPRLAPETQYF. CDR3 DNA: TGTGCCAGCAGCCCCCGACTAGCCCCGGAGACCCAGTACTTC.

The V gene is TRBV5-4, the J gene TRBJ2-1; D is ambiguous. This CDR3 has 16 residues. Trimming took off 1 base at V and 0 bases at J, with 11 bases between the two ends. Germline assignment: CDR1 SGHNT and CDR2 YYREEE (reference sequence). The CDR3 nucleotides are TGTGCCAGCAGCTTGTACGGGTGGAACTCCTACAATGAGCAGTTCTTC. It translates to CASSLYGWNSYNEQFF.

The chain has TRBV12-5 and TRBJ2-3; D remains ambiguous. The CDR3 runs 13 residues. V was shortened by 5 bases and J by 6 bases, with 12 bases between the two germline ends. Germline values: CDR1 LGHNT, CDR2 FRNRAP. Here the CDR3 reads CASGPGAWDTQYF. CDR3 nucleotide sequence: TGTGCTAGTGGTCCCGGTGCGTGGGATACGCAGTATTTT.

V and J are TRBV27 and TRBJ2-2, with D tentatively TRBD1 (6 bases). Per germline, CDR1 MNHEY and CDR2 SMNVEV (reference sequence). V was trimmed by 5 bases and J by 4 bases, leaving 14 bases between them. CDR3 length equals 15 residues. As DNA, the CDR3 is TGTGCCAGCAGTCCGTACAGGGCTGTCACCGGGGAGCTGTTTTTT. It encodes CASSPYRAVTGELFF.

The chain combines TRBV7-9 with TRBJ1-2, with D possibly being TRBD1 (6 bases). V was shortened by 1 base and J by 6 bases, with 15 bases between the two germline ends. CDR1 SEHNR and CDR2 FQNEAQ come from the germline V gene (reference sequence). The CDR3 loop spans 15 amino acids. CDR3 protein: CASSLEVRRGNGYTF. CDR3 DNA sequence: TGTGCCAGCAGCTTAGAAGTGCGAAGGGGGAATGGCTACACCTTC. Together with reference TRBV7-9 and TRBJ1-2, the CDR3 gives the full variable domain: DTGVSQNPRHKITKRGQNVTFRCDPISEHNRLYWYRQTLGQGPEFLTYFQNEAQLEKSRLLSDRFSAERPKGSFSTLEIQRTEQGDSAMYLCASSLEVRRGNGYTFGSGTRLTVV.

This clone occurred once. The chain links TRBV7-9 to TRBJ2-3; 9 nucleotides agree with TRBD1. The germline CDR1 and CDR2 sequences are SEHNR and FQNEAQ (reference sequence). The CDR3 spans 16 residues. J gave up 4 bases and V 6 bases, and 11 bases lay outside the gene matches. DNA of the CDR3: TGTGCCAGCAGTCGCCCCGGGACAGGGATTTCAGATACGCAGTATTTT. This translates into CASSRPGTGISDTQYF.

V gene TRBV9 combines with J gene TRBJ1-2; tentatively, D is TRBD1 (6 bases). The germline V gene encodes CDR1 SGDLS and CDR2 YYNGEE. The CDR3 covers 15 residues. V lost 4 bases to trimming and J lost 2 bases, with 15 bases between them. This CDR3 reads CASSPSGGGNYGYTF. CDR3 sequence (DNA): TGTGCCAGCAGCCCAAGCGGGGGGGGCAACTATGGCTACACCTTC.

The rearrangement links TRBV14 to TRBJ2-3; D may be TRBD1 (6 bases). Trimming removed 4 bases from V and 0 bases from J, with 11 bases in between. The germline V gene has CDR1 SGHDN and CDR2 FVKESK. The CDR3 sequence is 15 residues long. The CDR3 spells CASSRNRASTDTQYF. The CDR3, as DNA: TGTGCCAGCAGCCGAAACAGGGCTAGCACAGATACGCAGTATTTT. Variable domain in full (rest from reference TRBV14 and TRBJ2-3): EAGVTQFPSHSVIEKGQTVTLRCDPISGHDNLYWYRRVMGKEIKFLLHFVKESKQDESGMPNNRFLAERTGGTYSTLKVQPAELEDSGVYFCASSRNRASTDTQYFGPGTRLTVL.

DNA of the CDR3: TGTGCCAGCAGCTCGCGGACTAGCGGGGGGGATGAGCAGTTCTTC. Translation gives CASSSRTSGGDEQFF. V usage is TRBV7-2 and J usage is TRBJ2-1; TRBD2 agrees at 15 bases. CDR1 is SGHTA and CDR2 is FQGNSA in the germline V gene. Trimming removed 4 bases from V and 8 bases from J; junction bases left unmatched: 3. This CDR3 is built from 15 residues.

The V gene is TRBV6-5, the J gene TRBJ1-2, with 8 bases aligning to TRBD1. Germline CDR1 is MNHEY and CDR2 is SVGAGI. The CDR3 is made up of 14 amino acids. Trimming removed 6 bases from V and 7 bases from J; junction bases left unmatched: 10. The CDR3 DNA follows: TGTGCCAGCAGACGCCACGGACAGGGTGCTGGCTACACCTTC. It specifies CASRRHGQGAGYTF.

This clone is a singleton in its sample. The rearrangement uses TRBV6-5 and TRBJ1-3; possibly TRBD1 for D (5 bases). Germline V CDR1 and CDR2: MNHEY, SVGAGI. The CDR3 has 15 residues. V dropped 6 bases and J dropped 2 bases, with 14 bases sitting between them. The CDR3 here is CASSPTWGAGNTIYF. The CDR3 coding sequence is TGTGCCAGCAGCCCTACGTGGGGGGCTGGAAACACCATATATTTT.

This clone has just one count. J is TRBJ1-6 and V is TRBV11-2, with 7 bases matching TRBD1. Germline V gene sequence: CDR1 SGHAT, CDR2 FQNNGV. The V and J ends lost 1 base and 3 bases, in that order; junction bases with no gene match: 6. The CDR3 is made up of 17 amino acids. The CDR3 spells CASSLVGQGVYNSPLHF. The CDR3 region has the DNA TGTGCCAGCAGCTTAGTGGGGCAGGGGGTCTATAATTCACCCCTCCACTTT.

This rearrangement joins TRBV7-9 to TRBJ2-5, with 8 bases that match TRBD2. V was pared by 5 bases and J by 6 bases, with 11 bases of the junction left unmatched. This CDR3 is 15 amino acids long. The germline gives CDR1 SEHNR, CDR2 FQNEAQ (reference sequence). The CDR3 protein is CASSIDGGATKTQYF. The CDR3 nucleotides are TGTGCCAGCAGCATCGACGGGGGGGCCACAAAGACCCAGTACTTC.

The rearrangement links TRBV5-1 to TRBJ2-1; TRBD1 matches 7 bases. This CDR3 is built from 18 residues. V shed 4 bases and J 7 bases; nucleotides not matched to a gene: 20. From germline, CDR1 is SGHRS and CDR2 YFSETQ. The CDR3 sequence is CASSPALDRKEVRNEQFF. The CDR3 DNA is TGCGCCAGCAGCCCCGCCCTGGACAGGAAGGAAGTTAGAAATGAGCAGTTCTTC.

The chain recombines TRBV5-8 with TRBJ2-1; 9 nucleotides match TRBD1. Germline lookup yields CDR1 SGHTS and CDR2 YDEGEE. The CDR3 extends over 15 amino acids. V lost 0 bases and J lost 8; bases outside the gene matches: 6. The CDR3 bases are TGTGCCAGCAGCTTGGGGCTGGGACAGGGAGATGAGCAGTTCTTC. Translation gives CASSLGLGQGDEQFF.

The chain couples TRBV19 to TRBJ2-2; no definite D call. Germline V gives CDR1 LNHDA, CDR2 SQIVND (reference sequence). This CDR3 spans 14 amino acids. V lost 3 bases and J lost 0, with 5 bases in between. CDR3 loop: CASSIGPNTGELFF. As DNA, the CDR3 is TGTGCCAGTAGTATTGGCCCGAACACCGGGGAGCTGTTTTTT.

This clone turned up a few times. V is TRBV28 and J is TRBJ1-5; TRBD1 matches at 8 bases. CDR3 length: 15 amino acids. Per the germline V gene, CDR1 is MDHEN and CDR2 is SYDVKM. After removal of 4 bases from V and 7 bases from J, the junction contained 9 bases not matched to a gene. CDR3 protein: CASSSGQGGSQPQHF. CDR3 DNA sequence: TGTGCCAGCAGTTCAGGACAGGGAGGGAGCCAGCCCCAGCATTTT. Full variable domain (missing parts from reference TRBV28 and TRBJ1-5): DVKVTQSSRYLVKRTGEKVFLECVQDMDHENMFWYRQDPGLGLRLIYFSYDVKMKEKGDIPEGYSVSREKKERFSLILESASTNQTSMYLCASSSGQGGSQPQHFGDGTRLSIL.

The rearrangement uses TRBV5-1 and TRBJ2-7, with D unclear. Germline CDR1 SGHRS, CDR2 YFSETQ. V gave up 4 bases and J gave up 1 base, with 12 bases separating them. The CDR3 totals 14 residues. CDR3 region: CASSPRLSSYEQYF. The CDR3 DNA reads TGCGCCAGCAGCCCCCGTTTGTCTTCCTACGAGCAGTACTTC.

The rearrangement links TRBV5-6 to TRBJ2-5; maybe TRBD1 (6 bases). The CDR3 length is 16 residues. V gave up 4 bases and J gave up 1 base, with 17 bases separating them. CDR1 and CDR2 from the germline V gene are SGHDT and YYEEEE. This chain's CDR3 is CASSPQQTGLQETQYF. CDR3 DNA sequence: TGTGCCAGCAGCCCACAACAGACAGGCCTCCAAGAGACCCAGTACTTC.

The chain has TRBV7-2 and TRBJ1-5; no clear D. CDR1 and CDR2 (germline): SGHTA, FQGNSA. This CDR3 has 13 amino acids. V was clipped by 6 bases and J by 5 bases, with 11 bases between them. The CDR3 here is CASRDGPHQPQHF. The CDR3 DNA sequence: TGTGCCAGCAGAGATGGGCCGCATCAGCCCCAGCATTTT.

The chain couples TRBV12-1 to TRBJ2-7; TRBD2, as called in the table, went unchecked against the DNA. TRBV12-1 is a pseudogene segment. This CDR3 has 14 residues. The CDR3, as DNA: TGTGCCAGCAGCCCCGTATCTCGGGGCTACGAGCAGTACTTC. Translated: CASSPVSRGYEQYF.